This T cell receptor beta chain was sequenced for a study of blood T cell repertoires in COVID-19. Study in general: COVID-19 samples, acute and convalescent, were from the United States, Italy and Spain. In each case, the material was cDNA or gDNA derived from T cells, B-cell-depleted T cells, or PBMCs.

TCRdb keeps only in-frame clones here, not all; method: immunoSEQ multiplex PCR. The data show approximately 190,000 clones, roughly 80% seen once. Germline CDR1 and CDR2: LGHDT and YNNKEL (reference sequence). The CDR3 consists of 15 residues. J gave up 4 bases and V 4 bases, and 6 bases lay outside the gene matches. This clonotype originated in a human donor in a cohort sampled during active COVID-19. Specimen: peripheral blood. The chain uses TRBV3-1 (or the pseudogene TRBV3-2) and TRBJ1-5, with TRBD1 matching over 8 bases. The CDR3 nucleotides are TGTGCCAGCAGCCCCCGACAGGGGAGGAATCAGCCCCAGCATTTT. It translates to CASSPRQGRNQPQHF.